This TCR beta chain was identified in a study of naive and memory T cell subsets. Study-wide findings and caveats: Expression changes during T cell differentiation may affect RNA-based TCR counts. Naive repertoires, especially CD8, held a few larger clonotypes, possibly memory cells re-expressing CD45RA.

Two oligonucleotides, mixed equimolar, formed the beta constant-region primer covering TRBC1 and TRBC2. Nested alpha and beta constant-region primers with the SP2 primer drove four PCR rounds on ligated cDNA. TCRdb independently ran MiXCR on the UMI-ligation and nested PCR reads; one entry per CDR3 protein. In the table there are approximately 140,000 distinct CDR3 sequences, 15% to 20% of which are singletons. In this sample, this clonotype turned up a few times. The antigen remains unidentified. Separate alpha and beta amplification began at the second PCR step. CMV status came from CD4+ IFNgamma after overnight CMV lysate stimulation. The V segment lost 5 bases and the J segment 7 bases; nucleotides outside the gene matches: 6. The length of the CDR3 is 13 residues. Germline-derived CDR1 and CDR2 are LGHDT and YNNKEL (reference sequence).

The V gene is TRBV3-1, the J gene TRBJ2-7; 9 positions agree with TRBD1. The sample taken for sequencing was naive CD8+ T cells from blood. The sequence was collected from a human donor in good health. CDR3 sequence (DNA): TGTGCCAGCAGCGATTGGACAGGGGATGAGCAGTACTTC. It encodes CASSDWTGDEQYF.